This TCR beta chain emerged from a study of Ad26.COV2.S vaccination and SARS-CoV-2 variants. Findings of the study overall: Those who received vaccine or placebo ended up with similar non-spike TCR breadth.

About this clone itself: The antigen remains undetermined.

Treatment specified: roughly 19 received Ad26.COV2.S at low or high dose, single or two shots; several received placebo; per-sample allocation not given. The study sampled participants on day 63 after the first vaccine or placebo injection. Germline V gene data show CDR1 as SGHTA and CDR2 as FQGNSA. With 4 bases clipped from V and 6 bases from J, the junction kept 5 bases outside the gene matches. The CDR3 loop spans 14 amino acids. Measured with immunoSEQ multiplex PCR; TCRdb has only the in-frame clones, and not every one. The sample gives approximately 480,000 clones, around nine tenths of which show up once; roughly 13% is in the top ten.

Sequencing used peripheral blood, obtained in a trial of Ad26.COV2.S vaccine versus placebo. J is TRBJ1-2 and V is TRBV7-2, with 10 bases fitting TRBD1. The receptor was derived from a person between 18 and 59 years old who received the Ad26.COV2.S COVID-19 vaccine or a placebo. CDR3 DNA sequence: TGTGCCAGCAGCTCGACAGGGGGCGCGGATGGCTACACCTTC. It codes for CASSSTGGADGYTF.